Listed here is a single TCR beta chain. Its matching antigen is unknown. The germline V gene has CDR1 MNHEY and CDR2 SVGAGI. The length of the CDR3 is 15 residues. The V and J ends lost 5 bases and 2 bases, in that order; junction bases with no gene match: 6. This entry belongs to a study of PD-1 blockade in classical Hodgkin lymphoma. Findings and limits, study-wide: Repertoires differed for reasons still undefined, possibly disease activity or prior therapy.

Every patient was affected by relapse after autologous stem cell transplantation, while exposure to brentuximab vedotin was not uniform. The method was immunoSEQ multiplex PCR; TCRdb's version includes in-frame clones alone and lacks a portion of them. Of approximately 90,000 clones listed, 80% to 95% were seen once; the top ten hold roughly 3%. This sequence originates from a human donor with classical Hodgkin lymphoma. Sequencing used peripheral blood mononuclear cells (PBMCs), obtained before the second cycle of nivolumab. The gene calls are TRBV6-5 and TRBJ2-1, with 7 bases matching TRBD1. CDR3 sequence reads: CASSPQGVPYNEQFF. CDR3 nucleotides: TGTGCCAGCAGTCCCCAGGGGGTTCCCTACAATGAGCAGTTCTTC.